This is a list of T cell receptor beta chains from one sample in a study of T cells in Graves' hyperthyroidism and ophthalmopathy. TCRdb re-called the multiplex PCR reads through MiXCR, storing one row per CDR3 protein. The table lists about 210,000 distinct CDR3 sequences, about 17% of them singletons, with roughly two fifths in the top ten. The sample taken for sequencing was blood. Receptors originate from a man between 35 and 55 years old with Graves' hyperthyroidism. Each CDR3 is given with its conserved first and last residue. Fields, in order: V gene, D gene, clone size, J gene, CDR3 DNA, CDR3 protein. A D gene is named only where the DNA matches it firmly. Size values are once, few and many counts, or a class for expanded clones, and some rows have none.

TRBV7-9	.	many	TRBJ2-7	TGTGCCAGCAGCCCGTGGGACTCCGTCTACGAGCAGTACTTC	CASSPWDSVYEQYF
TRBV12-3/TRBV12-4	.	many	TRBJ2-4	TGTGCCAGCAGTTTTGAAGACATTCAGTACTTC	CASSFEDIQYF
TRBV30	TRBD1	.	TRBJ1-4	TGTGCCTGGAGTTCCCAGCCGTTAGTCCAGGGGGATGAAAAACTGTTTTTT	CAWSSQPLVQGDEKLFF
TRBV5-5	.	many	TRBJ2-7	TGTGCCAGCAGCCAAATCGACTGGGACTCCTACGAGCAGTACTTC	CASSQIDWDSYEQYF
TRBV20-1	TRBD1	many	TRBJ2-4	TGCAGTGCTCGGACAGGGAGGGCCAAAAACATTCAGTACTTC	CSARTGRAKNIQYF
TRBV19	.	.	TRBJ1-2	TGTGCCACCGGTGTAGCCGGTTTTGGTTATGGCTACACCTTC	CATGVAGFGYGYTF
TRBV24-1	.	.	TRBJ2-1	TGTGCCACCAGTGATTTGGAATACAATGAGCAGTTCTTC	CATSDLEYNEQFF
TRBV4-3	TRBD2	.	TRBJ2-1	TGCGCCAGCAGCCAAGATCGGGGAGCGGGGGGGCTATATGAGCAGTTCTTC	CASSQDRGAGGLYEQFF
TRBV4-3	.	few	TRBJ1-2	TGCGCCAGCAGCCAAGTCACGCTAGCCTCTAACTATGGCTACACCTTC	CASSQVTLASNYGYTF
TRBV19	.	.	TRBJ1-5	TGTGCCAGTAGTATCCAGATAAATCAGCCCCAGCATTTT	CASSIQINQPQHF
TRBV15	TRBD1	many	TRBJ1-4	TGTGCCACCAGCACCGGCTACAGGGGCTCAACTAATGAAAAACTGTTTTTT	CATSTGYRGSTNEKLFF
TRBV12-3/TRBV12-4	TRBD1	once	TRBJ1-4	TGTGCCAGCAGTCAAATCAGGGGGCGCGACGAAAAACTGTTTTTT	CASSQIRGRDEKLFF
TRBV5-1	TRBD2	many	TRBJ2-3	TGCGCCAGCAGCTTGATTGGACTAGCGGGGACAGATACGCAGTATTTT	CASSLIGLAGTDTQYF
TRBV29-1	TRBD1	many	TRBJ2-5	TGCAGCGTTCGCAGGGGGCCAGAGACCCAGTACTTC	CSVRRGPETQYF
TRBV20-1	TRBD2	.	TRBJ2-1	TGCAGTGCTAGAGGGGCGGGGGGGGCTTCCTACAATGAGCAGTTCTTC	CSARGAGGASYNEQFF
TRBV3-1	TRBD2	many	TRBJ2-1	TGTGCCAGCAGCCAAGGTGTGCTAGCGGCGGGGCCTGAGCAGTTCTTC	CASSQGVLAAGPEQFF
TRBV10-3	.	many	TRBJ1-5	TGTGCCATCAGTGGTGGGGGCAATCAGCCCCAGCATTTT	CAISGGGNQPQHF
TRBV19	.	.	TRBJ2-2	TGTGCCAGTAAGGTTTGGGGAGACGCGAACACCGGGGAGCTGTTTTTT	CASKVWGDANTGELFF
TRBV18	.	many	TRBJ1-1	TGTGCCAGCTCAACCTCGGGGCCGAACACTGAAGCTTTCTTT	CASSTSGPNTEAFF